The clone carrying this TCR beta chain was seen only once. The antigen is unknown. The data were taken from a study of cytomegalovirus exposure and HLA in healthy donors. PCR employed 60 Vbeta and 13 Jbeta primers. Profiled with immunoSEQ multiplex PCR; TCRdb holds only in-frame clones, not every one. The sample records about 120,000 clones, 83% being singletons. Study conclusions and caveats: Immune exposure information available was restricted to CMV serostatus. On later analysis, the bulk of CMV-associated TCR beta chains appeared to be HLA-restricted. Some V segments, TRBV6-2 and TRBV6-3 among them, were indistinguishable and were therefore excluded.

CDR1 is KGHSY, CDR2 FQNENV, per germline. The CDR3 is 14 amino acids. With 4 bases removed from V and 0 bases from J, the gap between germline ends came to 9 bases. This chain uses TRBV16 with TRBJ2-5; the D gene is possibly TRBD2 (6 bases). This receptor was taken from a woman aged 40 to 49 in good health and CMV-seropositive. Sequencing was carried out using PBMCs. The CDR3 DNA reads TGTGCCAGCAGCCCCTCTAGCGACCAAGAGACCCAGTACTTC. The encoded protein is CASSPSSDQETQYF.